This TCR beta chain was obtained from a study of T-cell reconstitution after alpha-beta-depleted transplantation in children. Findings of the study overall: Newly produced T cells mostly provided counts and TCRbeta diversity after one year, as hyperexpanded clones declined. Some patients showed high day-60 TCRbeta diversity, which derived from surviving recipient T cells and thymic progenitors.

With respect to this clonotype: Its antigen is not identified.

Unique molecular identifiers were incorporated when the TCRbeta library was constructed. TCRdb redid the calling of the PCR reads with MiXCR, one entry per CDR3 protein. The table lists about 470,000 distinct CDR3 sequences, about 40% of them singletons, with 25% to 30% in the top ten. V gave up 1 base and J gave up 2 bases, with 15 bases separating them. Germline V lookup: CDR1 SEHNR, CDR2 FQNEAQ (reference sequence). The CDR3 is 16 residues long. The sequences come from PBMCs, collected before TCRalphabeta/CD19-depleted stem cell transplant. The chain is built from TRBV7-9 and TRBJ2-7; the D gene is possibly TRBD2 (6 bases). The TCR originated in a girl aged 2 to 9 with aplastic anemia, due to receive a stem cell transplant. CDR3 bases: TGTGCCAGCAGCTTAGGCGGGACCATTAACACCTACGAGCAGTACTTC. Its protein product is CASSLGGTINTYEQYF.